This entry lists 11 T cell receptor beta chains sequenced from one sample in a study of T cell responses to AZD1222 COVID-19 vaccine. The method was immunoSEQ multiplex PCR; TCRdb's version includes in-frame clones alone and lacks a portion of them. The table records roughly 100,000 clones, approximately 90% of them present only once. The material was peripheral blood, obtained on day 0 of AZD1222 vaccination. The source of these receptors is an adult in good health.

This clone was counted once. This chain links TRBV7-3 with TRBJ2-1; D gene ambiguous. The germline V gene has CDR1 SGHTA and CDR2 FQGTGA. The CDR3 length is 15 residues. The V end lost 5 bases, the J end lost 0 bases, and 11 bases lay between the germline ends. This chain's CDR3 is CASSPSVSSYNEQFF. DNA for the CDR3: TGTGCCAGCAGCCCCTCCGTGAGCTCCTACAATGAGCAGTTCTTC.

The genes are TRBV10-3 and TRBJ2-1, with 12 bases identical to TRBD2. Trimming at V came to 6 bases and at J to 6 bases, leaving 6 bases not matched to a gene. The CDR3 consists of 15 residues. In germline, CDR1 is ENHRY, CDR2 SYGVKD. CDR3: CAIRATSGGSNEQFF. As DNA, the CDR3 is TGTGCCATCAGGGCGACTAGCGGGGGATCCAATGAGCAGTTCTTC.

This clone was observed a handful of times. This chain joins TRBV15 and TRBJ2-7; the match to TRBD1 covers 9 bases. CDR3 length: 17 residues. Germline V gives CDR1 LNHNV, CDR2 YYDKDF (reference sequence). V trimming: 0 bases; J trimming: 5 bases; junction bases outside the gene matches: 11. The CDR3 DNA is TGTGCCACCAGCAGAGACCAACCAGGACAGGGGTTGGACGAGCAGTACTTC. Protein: CATSRDQPGQGLDEQYF.

The chain employs TRBV28 and TRBJ2-7, with D tentatively TRBD1 or TRBD2 (5 bases each). CDR1 and CDR2 (germline): MDHEN, SYDVKM. The CDR3 is 16 amino acids. Trimming cost V 3 bases and J 2 bases, with 17 bases left between them. CDR3 coding DNA: TGTGCCAGCAGTTTCTTTACGGGACGGAGGACCTACGAGCAGTACTTC. It encodes CASSFFTGRRTYEQYF.

V usage is TRBV30 and J usage is TRBJ2-1; D remains unclear. Between the trimmed V and J ends, which lost 3 bases and 9 bases, there was a span of 12 bases. The CDR3 is 12 residues long. Germline V gene data show CDR1 as GTSNPN and CDR2 as SVGIG (reference sequence). The CDR3 reads CAWRLGLGEQFF. The CDR3 DNA sequence: TGTGCCTGGAGGCTAGGCCTCGGTGAGCAGTTCTTC. Filled out from reference TRBV30 and TRBJ2-1, the complete variable domain reads SQTIHQWPATLVQPVGSPLSLECTVEGTSNPNLYWYRQAAGRGLQLLFYSVGIGQISSEVPQNLSASRPQDRQFILSSKKLLLSDSGFYLCAWRLGLGEQFFGPGTRLTVL.

V and J are TRBV7-2 and TRBJ1-2; D not resolved. The CDR3 is 14 residues long. Germline values: CDR1 SGHTA, CDR2 FQGNSA. The V and J ends lost 4 bases and 2 bases respectively, with 11 bases between them. In DNA form, the CDR3 reads TGTGCCAGCAGCTACGGGAGCTGGAACTATGGCTACACCTTC. This translates into CASSYGSWNYGYTF. The variable domain in full, completed from reference TRBV7-2 and TRBJ1-2, reads GAGVSQSPSNKVTEKGKDVELRCDPISGHTALYWYRQSLGQGLEFLIYFQGNSAPDKSGLPSDRFSAERTGGSVSTLTIQRTQQEDSAVYLCASSYGSWNYGYTFGSGTRLTVV.

This CDR3 reads CASSHGRGSYEQYF. In nucleotides, the CDR3 is TGTGCCAGCAGTCACGGACGTGGATCCTACGAGCAGTACTTC. The chain is built from TRBV5-4 and TRBJ2-7; D unresolved. The germline V and J ends were trimmed by 5 bases and 1 base, with 13 bases remaining between them. Germline values: CDR1 SGHNT, CDR2 YYREEE (reference sequence). The CDR3 runs 14 residues.

The chain joins TRBV28 to TRBJ1-4; D might be TRBD1 (5 bases). Germline V lookup: CDR1 MDHEN, CDR2 SYDVKM. V was clipped by 4 bases and J by 7 bases, with 16 bases between them. The CDR3 covers 15 residues. The CDR3 spells CASSSLDLGGEKLFF. CDR3 sequence (DNA): TGTGCCAGCAGTTCCTTGGACCTGGGGGGTGAAAAACTGTTTTTT.

V gene TRBV19 combines with J gene TRBJ1-3; D is ambiguous. The CDR3 runs to 15 residues. Deletions cut 1 base from V and 5 bases from J, with 12 bases between. Germline V gene lookup returns CDR1 LNHDA and CDR2 SQIVND (reference sequence). The CDR3 DNA reads as TGTGCCAGTAGTATAGGCGGCACCGAAAGAAACACCATATATTTT. Encoded protein: CASSIGGTERNTIYF.

The V call is TRBV19, the J call TRBJ2-5, with 11 bases matching TRBD2. Germline V gives CDR1 LNHDA, CDR2 SQIVND (reference sequence). The CDR3 runs to 17 residues. V gave up 7 bases and J gave up 5 bases; unmatched junction bases: 15. CDR3 nucleotide sequence: TGTGCCAGTATGGAAGGGGCTAGCGGGAGGACGGGGGAGACCCAGTACTTC. This codes for CASMEGASGRTGETQYF. Variable domain in full (rest from reference TRBV19 and TRBJ2-5): DGGITQSPKYLFRKEGQNVTLSCEQNLNHDAMYWYRQDPGQGLRLIYYSQIVNDFQKGDIAEGYSVSREKKESFPLTVTSAQKNPTAFYLCASMEGASGRTGETQYFGPGTRLLVL.

V gene TRBV19 combines with J gene TRBJ2-1, with 7 bases that match TRBD1. CDR3 length: 15 amino acids. Germline CDR1 and CDR2: LNHDA and SQIVND (reference sequence). V gave up 5 bases and J gave up 4 bases; unmatched junction bases: 8. The CDR3 is CASSLRQGLYNEQFF. The DNA for the CDR3 is TGTGCCAGTAGTCTTCGACAGGGCCTTTACAATGAGCAGTTCTTC.